The 27 T cell receptor beta chains below were found in one sample sequenced in a study of cytomegalovirus exposure and HLA in healthy donors. Amplification used 60 Vbeta primers and 13 Jbeta primers. Generated by immunoSEQ multiplex PCR, the TCRdb table keeps only in-frame clones and is missing some. Here the sample table reports roughly 90,000 clones. The sample comprised PBMCs. These receptors all stem from a man between 50 and 59 years old in good health and CMV-seropositive.

The chain uses TRBV5-6 and TRBJ1-2; the D is unclear. The CDR3 totals 11 residues. From germline, CDR1 is SGHDT and CDR2 YYEEEE. V was trimmed by 0 bases and J by 7 bases, leaving 4 bases between them. CDR3 nucleotides: TGTGCCAGCAGCTTGGGAGTTGGCTACACCTTC. It specifies CASSLGVGYTF.

J is TRBJ1-6 and V is TRBV19; 7 bases agree with TRBD1. The trim removed 3 bases at V and 7 bases at J, leaving 3 bases unmatched. This CDR3 has 14 amino acids. The germline gives CDR1 LNHDA, CDR2 SQIVND (reference sequence). The CDR3 loop is CASSIGRGNSPLHF. The DNA of the CDR3 is TGTGCCAGTAGTATCGGCAGGGGGAATTCACCCCTCCACTTT.

For the CDR3, the DNA is TGTGCCAGCTCACCGGGGGGGAACGACTACACCTTC. Translated: CASSPGGNDYTF. This rearrangement joins TRBV18 to TRBJ1-2; D may be TRBD1 (5 bases). The germline V and J ends were trimmed by 3 bases and 10 bases, with 12 bases remaining between them. Per the germline V gene, CDR1 is KGHSH and CDR2 is LQKENI. The length of the CDR3 is 12 residues.

The chain uses TRBV19 and TRBJ2-1; 14 bases line up with TRBD2. The CDR3 covers 17 residues. Germline CDR1 is LNHDA and CDR2 is SQIVND (reference sequence). The V and J ends lost 3 bases and 5 bases, in that order; junction bases with no gene match: 6. CDR3 nucleotides: TGTGCCAGTAGTATCCCAAGACTAGCGGGAGGGAACAATGAGCAGTTCTTC. Protein sequence: CASSIPRLAGGNNEQFF.

The chain carries TRBV15 and TRBJ1-4; 7 bases align to TRBD1. CDR1 is LNHNV, CDR2 YYDKDF, per germline (reference sequence). The CDR3 spans 15 residues. V shed 4 bases, J shed 4 bases, and the junction held 6 bases outside the gene matches. The CDR3 DNA follows: TGTGCCACCAGCACCCCGGGACAGTATAATGAAAAACTGTTTTTT. Translation: CATSTPGQYNEKLFF.

The chain joins TRBV7-9 to TRBJ2-6; tentative D call: TRBD1 (6 bases). V lost 5 bases and J lost 3, with 8 bases in between. CDR1 SEHNR and CDR2 FQNEAQ come from the germline V gene (reference sequence). This CDR3 has 14 amino acids. This CDR3 is CASSAGVGANVLTF. The DNA of the CDR3 is TGTGCCAGCAGCGCAGGGGTTGGGGCCAACGTCCTGACTTTC.

The V call is TRBV6-6, the J call TRBJ1-2; D is unresolved. Germline loops: CDR1 MNHNY, CDR2 SVGAGI (reference sequence). The CDR3 consists of 11 residues. V lost 5 bases to trimming and J lost 7 bases, with 8 bases between them. CDR3 bases: TGTGCCAGCAGTGCCCTCGGTGGCTACACCTTC. Translation: CASSALGGYTF.

The CDR3 DNA reads as TGCAGCGTTGCCGGCCGACAGACGGGAAACACCATATATTTT. Translated, it gives CSVAGRQTGNTIYF. This chain connects TRBV29-1 to TRBJ1-3, with a possible D match to TRBD1 (5 bases). Germline CDR1 and CDR2: SQVTM and ANQGSEA. The CDR3 runs 14 residues. Trimming removed 4 bases at V and 4 bases at J, with 14 bases between.

The chain couples TRBV5-1 to TRBJ1-3, with 7 nucleotides matching TRBD1. From germline, CDR1 is SGHRS and CDR2 YFSETQ. This CDR3 has 17 residues. Germline trimming cut 6 bases from V and 0 bases from J; bases unmatched to any gene: 12. CDR3 loop: CASTRTGTANSGNTIYF. The CDR3 DNA sequence: TGCGCCAGCACCCGTACCGGGACAGCCAACTCTGGAAACACCATATATTTT.

V usage is TRBV6-5 and J usage is TRBJ1-2; D remains unclear. Trimming removed 6 bases from V and 4 bases from J, with 15 bases in between. This CDR3 has 14 residues. Germline CDR1 and CDR2: MNHEY and SVGAGI. CDR3: CASSPSAAPYGYTF. DNA for the CDR3: TGTGCCAGCAGCCCATCGGCGGCCCCCTATGGCTACACCTTC.

The genes are TRBV28 and TRBJ1-5, with D uncertain. V was shortened by 0 bases and J by 1 base, with 19 bases between the two germline ends. Looked up from germline, CDR1 is MDHEN and CDR2 is SYDVKM. The CDR3 totals 19 residues. CDR3 sequence reads: CASSLWPLRRRKSNQPQHF. In nucleotides, the CDR3 is TGTGCCAGCAGTTTATGGCCCTTGAGACGGAGGAAAAGCAATCAGCCCCAGCATTTT. Filled out from reference TRBV28 and TRBJ1-5, the complete variable domain reads DVKVTQSSRYLVKRTGEKVFLECVQDMDHENMFWYRQDPGLGLRLIYFSYDVKMKEKGDIPEGYSVSREKKERFSLILESASTNQTSMYLCASSLWPLRRRKSNQPQHFGDGTRLSIL.

The chain has TRBV30 and TRBJ2-6; 7 bases map to TRBD1. The CDR3 is made up of 17 amino acids. With V trimmed by 3 bases and J by 0 bases, 8 bases remained unmatched. The germline V gene encodes CDR1 GTSNPN and CDR2 SVGIG (reference sequence). The CDR3 DNA sequence: TGTGCCTGGAGCCTAGGGGGCGTAAGCTCTGGGGCCAACGTCCTGACTTTC. Translating it yields CAWSLGGVSSGANVLTF. The variable domain in full, with the rest retrieved from reference TRBV30 and TRBJ2-6, is SQTIHQWPATLVQPVGSPLSLECTVEGTSNPNLYWYRQAAGRGLQLLFYSVGIGQISSEVPQNLSASRPQDRQFILSSKKLLLSDSGFYLCAWSLGGVSSGANVLTFGAGSRLTVL.

This rearrangement joins TRBV2 to TRBJ1-1; 7 positions match TRBD1. This CDR3 has 14 residues. Germline V gene sequence: CDR1 SNHLY, CDR2 FYNNEI. J was trimmed by 4 bases and V by 4 bases; bases with no gene match: 6. The CDR3 nucleotides are TGTGCCAGCAGTGCTCGACAGGGTAGCACTGAAGCTTTCTTT. Translating it yields CASSARQGSTEAFF.

The V gene is TRBV30, the J gene TRBJ2-5; the D is unclear. Germline lookup yields CDR1 GTSNPN and CDR2 SVGIG (reference sequence). The CDR3 runs to 12 residues. Trimming took 3 bases from V and 5 from J, leaving 10 bases between them. CDR3 loop: CAWRRPGETQYF. CDR3 in DNA: TGTGCCTGGAGACGGCCCGGGGAGACCCAGTACTTC.

The V gene is TRBV30, the J gene TRBJ1-2, with TRBD1 matching 10 bases. CDR3 length: 16 amino acids. V was clipped by 3 bases and J by 2 bases; unmatched bases: 9. Per the germline V gene, CDR1 is GTSNPN and CDR2 is SVGIG (reference sequence). This chain's CDR3 is CAWSRGDRGNNYGYTF. CDR3 bases: TGTGCCTGGAGCCGGGGGGACAGGGGCAACAACTATGGCTACACCTTC.

V is TRBV10-3 and J is TRBJ2-5, with 7 positions matching TRBD1. The CDR3 has 12 amino acids. The ends lost 9 bases at V and 1 base at J; junction bases unmatched: 2. Germline V CDR1 and CDR2: ENHRY, SYGVKD. The DNA of the CDR3 is TGTGCCATAGGGACAGCCCAAGAGACCCAGTACTTC. Its translation: CAIGTAQETQYF.

The chain employs TRBV7-3 and TRBJ2-5, with a possible D match to TRBD1 (5 bases). Trimming shortened V by 2 bases and J by 0 bases, and 10 bases separated the two germline ends. The CDR3 sequence is 15 residues long. Germline CDR1 is SGHTA and CDR2 is FQGTGA. CDR3: CASSLGAGYQETQYF. CDR3 DNA: TGTGCCAGCAGCTTAGGGGCAGGGTACCAAGAGACCCAGTACTTC.

The V call is TRBV5-6, the J call TRBJ1-2, with D possibly being TRBD1 (6 bases). Germline values: CDR1 SGHDT, CDR2 YYEEEE. The germline V and J ends were trimmed by 3 bases and 0 bases, with 9 bases remaining between them. The CDR3 length is 14 residues. The CDR3 reads CASSWGQANYGYTF. The CDR3 coding sequence is TGTGCCAGCAGCTGGGGACAAGCTAACTATGGCTACACCTTC.

The V gene is TRBV7-9, the J gene TRBJ2-2; 7 positions match TRBD1. CDR1 is SEHNR and CDR2 is FQNEAQ in the germline V gene (reference sequence). The J segment lost 6 bases and the V segment lost 2 bases, leaving 6 bases of the junction unmatched. The CDR3 is 15 residues long. CDR3 nucleotide sequence: TGTGCCAGCAGCTTAAACAGGGGTGAAGCCGGGGAGCTGTTTTTT. Translated: CASSLNRGEAGELFF.

The chain has TRBV18 and TRBJ2-7, with 9 nucleotides matching TRBD2. Per germline, CDR1 KGHSH and CDR2 LQKENI. The V segment lost 8 bases and the J segment 3 bases; nucleotides outside the gene matches: 8. The CDR3 is 14 residues long. The CDR3 reads CASAKAGGGYEQYF. CDR3 nucleotides: TGTGCCAGCGCAAAAGCGGGAGGTGGCTACGAGCAGTACTTC.

The CDR3 nucleotides read TGTGCCAGCGGTCCAGGGGGGCAAGAGACCCAGTACTTC. Residues: CASGPGGQETQYF. The chain joins TRBV6-5 to TRBJ2-5; tentative D call: TRBD1 (7 bases). CDR1 is MNHEY, CDR2 SVGAGI, per germline. The V end lost 8 bases, the J end lost 2 bases, and 12 bases lay between the germline ends. CDR3 length equals 13 residues.

V and J are TRBV13 and TRBJ2-1, with a tentative D call TRBD1 (7 bases). With 6 bases removed from V and 3 bases from J, the gap between germline ends came to 18 bases. CDR3 size: 16 residues. Germline V gene data show CDR1 as PRHDT and CDR2 as FYEKMQ (reference sequence). CDR3 amino acids: CASSLGGTDNYNEQFF. CDR3 nucleotides: TGTGCCAGCAGTCTGGGCGGGACAGATAACTACAATGAGCAGTTCTTC.

The gene calls are TRBV11-3 and TRBJ2-1; TRBD2 matches 10 bases. V dropped 4 bases and J dropped 4; count of bases not matched to a gene: 4. The germline V gene encodes CDR1 SGHNT and CDR2 YENEEA. The CDR3 length is 15 residues. CDR3 region: CASSSGLAAYNEQFF. CDR3 nucleotide sequence: TGTGCCAGCAGCTCAGGACTAGCGGCTTACAATGAGCAGTTCTTC.

The rearrangement joins TRBV4-1 to TRBJ2-7; 7 bases are shared with TRBD1. The CDR3 is 15 residues long. From germline, CDR1 is MGHRA and CDR2 YSYEKL. The trim removed 3 bases at V and 3 bases at J, leaving 8 bases unmatched. CDR3 protein: CASSQTQGVGYEQYF. CDR3 DNA: TGCGCCAGCAGCCAGACCCAGGGGGTTGGCTACGAGCAGTACTTC.

The chain recombines TRBV7-2 with TRBJ2-3, with 7 bases aligning to TRBD1. The CDR3 is 14 residues long. J gave up 4 bases and V 5 bases, and 6 bases lay outside the gene matches. Germline CDR1 reads SGHTA; CDR2 reads FQGNSA. The CDR3 region is CASSPDRASDTQYF. As DNA, the CDR3 is TGTGCCAGCAGCCCCGACAGGGCCTCAGATACGCAGTATTTT.

The chain has TRBV4-2 and TRBJ1-1; weak D call: TRBD1 (5 bases). The V end lost 4 bases, the J end lost 1 base, and 7 bases lay between the germline ends. The length of the CDR3 is 13 residues. Germline-derived CDR1 and CDR2 are LGHNA and YNFKEQ. Here the CDR3 DNA reads TGTGCCAGCAGCCTAGGGGAGAACACTGAAGCTTTCTTT. Translating it yields CASSLGENTEAFF.

This chain uses TRBV18 with TRBJ2-1; 10 bases are shared with TRBD1. The V gene's germline CDR1 is KGHSH and CDR2 LQKENI. This CDR3 is built from 15 residues. V shed 3 bases, J shed 7 bases, and the junction held 6 bases outside the gene matches. The CDR3 sequence: CASSPSDRGGNEQFF. The CDR3, as DNA: TGTGCCAGCTCACCCTCGGACAGGGGGGGGAATGAGCAGTTCTTC. The complete variable domain, with remaining parts taken from reference TRBV18 and TRBJ2-1, reads NAGVMQNPRHLVRRRGQEARLRCSPMKGHSHVYWYRQLPEEGLKFMVYLQKENIIDESGMPKERFSAEFPKEGPSILRIQQVVRGDSAAYFCASSPSDRGGNEQFFGPGTRLTVL.